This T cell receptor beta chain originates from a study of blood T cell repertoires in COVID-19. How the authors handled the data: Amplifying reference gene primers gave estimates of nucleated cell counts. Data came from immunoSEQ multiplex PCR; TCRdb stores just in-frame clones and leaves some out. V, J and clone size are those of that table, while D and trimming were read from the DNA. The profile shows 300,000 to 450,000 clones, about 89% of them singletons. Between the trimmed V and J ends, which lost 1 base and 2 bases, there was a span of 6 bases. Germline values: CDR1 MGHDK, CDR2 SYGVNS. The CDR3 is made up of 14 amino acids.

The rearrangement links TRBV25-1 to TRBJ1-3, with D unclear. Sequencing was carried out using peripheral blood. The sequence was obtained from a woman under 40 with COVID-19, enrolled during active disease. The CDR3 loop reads CASSEWSAGNTIYF. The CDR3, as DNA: TGTGCCAGCAGTGAATGGTCGGCTGGAAACACCATATATTTT. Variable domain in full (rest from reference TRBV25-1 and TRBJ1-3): EADIYQTPRYLVIGTGKKITLECSQTMGHDKMYWYQQDPGMELHLIHYSYGVNSTEKGDLSSESTVSRIRTEHFPLTLESARPSHTSQYLCASSEWSAGNTIYFGEGSWLTVV.